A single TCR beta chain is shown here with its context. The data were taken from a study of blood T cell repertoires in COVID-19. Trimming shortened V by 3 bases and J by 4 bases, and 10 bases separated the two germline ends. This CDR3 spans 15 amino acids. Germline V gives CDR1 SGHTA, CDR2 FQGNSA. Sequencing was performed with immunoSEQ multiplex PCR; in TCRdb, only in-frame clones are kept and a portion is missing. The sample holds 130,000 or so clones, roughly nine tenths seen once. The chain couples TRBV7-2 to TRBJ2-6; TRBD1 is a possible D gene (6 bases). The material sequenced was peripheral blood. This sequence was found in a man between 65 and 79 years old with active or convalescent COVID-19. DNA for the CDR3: TGTGCCAGCAGCTTCGGACAGCCGGGGGCCAACGTCCTGACTTTC. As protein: CASSFGQPGANVLTF.